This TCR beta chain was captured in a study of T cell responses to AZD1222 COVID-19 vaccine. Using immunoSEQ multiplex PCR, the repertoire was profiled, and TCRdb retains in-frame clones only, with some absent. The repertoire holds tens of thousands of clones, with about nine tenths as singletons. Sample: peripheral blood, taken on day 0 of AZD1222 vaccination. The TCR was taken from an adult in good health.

CDR3 sequence reads: CASSQVVTGFTDTQYF. The CDR3 nucleotides read TGTGCCAGCAGCCAAGTCGTTACGGGGTTCACAGATACGCAGTATTTT. The chain combines TRBV4-2 with TRBJ2-3; possibly TRBD2 for D (5 bases). The V end lost 1 base, the J end lost 2 bases, and 13 bases lay between the germline ends. The germline V gene has CDR1 LGHNA and CDR2 YNFKEQ. The CDR3 extends over 16 amino acids.